The T cell receptor beta chain described here comes from a study of cytomegalovirus exposure and HLA in healthy donors. Study-wide points: Relative to equally common others, HLA-associated TCR beta chains showed greater clonal expansion in a later analysis. Follow-up analysis later connected one missense variant in DCLRE1C with trimming of TCR beta V- and J-genes. In a later analysis, most CMV-associated TCR beta chains appeared HLA-restricted.

PCR employed 60 Vbeta and 13 Jbeta primers. Here immunoSEQ multiplex PCR was the method, and the copy in TCRdb shows in-frame clones only, minus some. Among around 200,000 clones, around 75% were seen once, and the ten largest hold 2.5% to 3.5%. Details on this clone: What it binds is not known.

The J segment lost 4 bases and the V segment lost 4 bases, leaving 6 bases of the junction unmatched. Germline CDR1 is SNHLY and CDR2 is FYNNEI. The CDR3 sequence is 15 residues long. Specimen: PBMCs. The sequence came from a woman aged 25 to 39 in good health and CMV-seropositive. The chain joins TRBV2 to TRBJ2-1; 8 bases are shared with TRBD2. This chain's CDR3 is CASSGTSGGYNEQFF. The CDR3 nucleotides read TGTGCCAGCAGTGGAACCAGCGGGGGATACAATGAGCAGTTCTTC.